The 23 T cell receptor beta chains presented below share a single source sample, sequenced in a study of cytomegalovirus exposure and HLA in healthy donors. 13 Jbeta primers and 60 Vbeta primers were used for the PCR. The assay was immunoSEQ multiplex PCR, and TCRdb's table has in-frame clones only and misses some. The sample records about 150,000 clones, around 79% being singletons. Sequenced material: PBMCs. The receptors shown here come from a man aged 30 to 45 in good health and CMV-seropositive.

The genes are TRBV5-6 and TRBJ2-3; a weak D match, TRBD1 (5 bases). V lost 3 bases and J lost 0, with 20 bases in between. This CDR3 has 18 residues. Germline V gene data show CDR1 as SGHDT and CDR2 as YYEEEE. The CDR3 reads CASSSLLISTVSTDTQYF. CDR3 DNA: TGTGCCAGCAGCTCCCTCTTGATATCGACAGTGAGCACAGATACGCAGTATTTT.

This clone was picked up one time. V and J are TRBV27 and TRBJ2-5, with 7 bases identical to TRBD1. J was trimmed by 4 bases and V by 5 bases; bases with no gene match: 4. The CDR3 has 13 amino acids. Germline V gene data show CDR1 as MNHEY and CDR2 as SMNVEV (reference sequence). The CDR3 sequence: CASSRQGRETQYF. The CDR3 bases are TGTGCCAGCAGTCGACAGGGAAGAGAGACCCAGTACTTC.

This rearrangement joins TRBV11-1 to TRBJ1-2, with D perhaps TRBD1 (6 bases). The CDR3 has 15 amino acids. CDR1 and CDR2 (germline): SGHAT, FQDESV (reference sequence). The ends were cut back, 2 bases at V and 3 bases at J, with 13 bases in the middle. CDR3 in amino acids: CASSLRGGVDYGYTF. The DNA for the CDR3 is TGTGCCAGCAGCTTACGCGGGGGCGTGGACTATGGCTACACCTTC.

This clone appeared a few times. The J gene is TRBJ2-3, the V gene TRBV4-3, with D uncertain. CDR1 and CDR2 (germline): LGHNA, YSLEER. Trimming removed 4 bases at V and 0 bases at J, with 14 bases between. CDR3 length equals 16 residues. The CDR3 here is CASSLGAPPSTDTQYF. In DNA form, the CDR3 reads TGCGCCAGCAGCCTAGGAGCTCCCCCTAGCACAGATACGCAGTATTTT.

This chain uses TRBV14 with TRBJ2-5; TRBD2 might be the D (5 bases). V was pared by 1 base and J by 4 bases, with 10 bases between. Germline assignment: CDR1 SGHDN and CDR2 FVKESK. The CDR3 is 14 amino acids. The CDR3 DNA follows: TGTGCCAGCAGCCAAGTAACTGGAGGAGAGACCCAGTACTTC. This gives the protein CASSQVTGGETQYF.

This clone has only a few counts. The chain carries TRBV4-3 and TRBJ2-7, with TRBD1 matching over 11 bases. Germline V CDR1 and CDR2: LGHNA, YSLEER. The CDR3 loop spans 16 amino acids. The V and J ends lost 4 bases and 1 base, in that order; junction bases with no gene match: 6. CDR3 region: CASSLLGDRGSYEQYF. The CDR3 nucleotides read TGCGCCAGCAGCCTCCTAGGGGACAGGGGGTCCTACGAGCAGTACTTC.

This clone showed up just a few times. The V call is TRBV25-1, the J call TRBJ1-4; possibly TRBD1 for D (6 bases). The V end lost 2 bases, the J end lost 8 bases, and 15 bases lay between the germline ends. CDR1 is MGHDK, CDR2 SYGVNS, per germline. This CDR3 has 15 residues. The CDR3 bases are TGTGCCAGCAGTGAAGTGGGGGGGGCTAGGGAAAAACTGTTTTTT. Translation gives CASSEVGGAREKLFF. The variable domain in full, completed from reference TRBV25-1 and TRBJ1-4, reads EADIYQTPRYLVIGTGKKITLECSQTMGHDKMYWYQQDPGMELHLIHYSYGVNSTEKGDLSSESTVSRIRTEHFPLTLESARPSHTSQYLCASSEVGGAREKLFFGSGTQLSVL.

This clone has a single count. CDR3 DNA sequence: TGCGCCAGCAGCCAAGGCAACCAGGGGACTGAAGCTTTCTTT. Translation: CASSQGNQGTEAFF. This sequence joins TRBV4-1 and TRBJ1-1, with TRBD1 as a possible D gene (6 bases). Trimming removed 1 base at V and 5 bases at J, with 11 bases between. The germline V gene has CDR1 MGHRA and CDR2 YSYEKL. The CDR3 length is 14 residues.

The chain links TRBV4-3 to TRBJ1-2; a possible D gene is TRBD1 (6 bases). Trimming removed 1 base from V and 5 bases from J, with 14 bases in between. Germline V gives CDR1 LGHNA, CDR2 YSLEER. This CDR3 has 15 residues. CDR3: CASSQASGGAYGYTF. Here the CDR3 DNA reads TGCGCCAGCAGCCAAGCTAGTGGGGGCGCATATGGCTACACCTTC.

This rearrangement joins TRBV19 to TRBJ2-2; 7 nucleotides align to TRBD2. Germline V gives CDR1 LNHDA, CDR2 SQIVND (reference sequence). After removal of 3 bases from V and 3 bases from J, the junction contained 4 bases not matched to a gene. CDR3 length equals 15 residues. The CDR3 nucleotides are TGTGCCAGTAGTATTGGCCTAGCGGACACCGGGGAGCTGTTTTTT. As protein: CASSIGLADTGELFF.

The chain links TRBV25-1 to TRBJ1-5; 7 bases are shared with TRBD1. Germline loops: CDR1 MGHDK, CDR2 SYGVNS. The CDR3 sequence is 13 residues long. V lost 5 bases to trimming and J lost 4 bases; unmatched junction nucleotides: 2. In DNA form, the CDR3 reads TGTGCCAGCAGTAGGGACAGAAATCAGCCCCAGCATTTT. Translation: CASSRDRNQPQHF.

The J gene is TRBJ1-3, the V gene TRBV10-3; D remains ambiguous. In germline, CDR1 is ENHRY, CDR2 SYGVKD. This CDR3 is built from 13 residues. The V end was cut by 3 bases, the J end by 0 bases, with 3 bases between. The CDR3 spells CAISDSSGNTIYF. In DNA form, the CDR3 reads TGTGCCATCAGTGACAGCTCTGGAAACACCATATATTTT.

The chain joins TRBV30 to TRBJ2-5; a possible D gene is TRBD1 (5 bases). The end of the DNA fits TRBJ2-7 better, so the J call may be wrong. There are 12 residues in the CDR3. Germline assignment: CDR1 GTSNPN and CDR2 SVGIG (reference sequence). CDR3 protein: CAWSVQGYEQYF. The CDR3 bases are TGTGCCTGGAGTGTTCAGGGCTACGAGCAGTACTTC.

To note about this clone: One junction end does not reproduce the germline sequence, and a read error may be involved. V gene TRBV11-2 combines with J gene TRBJ1-1, with D uncertain. The CDR3 spans 12 residues. Germline V gene sequence: CDR1 SGHAT, CDR2 FQNNGV. The CDR3 DNA follows: TGTGCCAGCAGCTTAGGGTATGTCGGACTACCTTTT. Protein product: CASSLGYVGLPF.

This clone was picked up one time. The V and J genes are TRBV6-1 and TRBJ1-2; possibly TRBD1 for D (5 bases). V was pared by 5 bases and J by 8 bases, with 18 bases between. Germline assignment: CDR1 MNHNS and CDR2 SASEGT. The CDR3 spans 14 residues. The CDR3 DNA reads as TGTGCCAGCAGTCCTACAGGTTCCCCGACGGGCTACACCTTC. This translates into CASSPTGSPTGYTF.

The chain employs TRBV6-5 and TRBJ1-2; D call uncertain. The CDR3 is 13 amino acids. The germline V gene encodes CDR1 MNHEY and CDR2 SVGAGI. V was trimmed by 4 bases and J by 4 bases, leaving 10 bases between them. The CDR3 DNA is TGTGCCAGCAGTTTAGGAGGGCCCTATGGCTACACCTTC. Translated, it gives CASSLGGPYGYTF.

This chain connects TRBV19 to TRBJ2-6, with 8 bases identical to TRBD1. The CDR3 is made up of 17 amino acids. Trimming removed 3 bases from V and 0 bases from J; junction bases left unmatched: 4. Germline values: CDR1 LNHDA, CDR2 SQIVND (reference sequence). The CDR3 DNA reads as TGTGCCAGTAGTATTGGGGGACAGGTCTCTGGGGCCAACGTCCTGACTTTC. It specifies CASSIGGQVSGANVLTF.

This clone has just a few counts. The chain links TRBV28 to TRBJ2-7; 11 nucleotides agree with TRBD2. The length of the CDR3 is 15 residues. V was pared by 3 bases and J by 4 bases, with 5 bases of the junction left unmatched. Germline V gene lookup returns CDR1 MDHEN and CDR2 SYDVKM. The chain's CDR3 is CASSLWLAGGYEQYF. The CDR3 DNA reads TGTGCCAGCAGTTTGTGGCTAGCGGGAGGTTACGAGCAGTACTTC.

V and J are TRBV9 and TRBJ2-1, with 9 bases lining up with TRBD2. Germline V gene lookup returns CDR1 SGDLS and CDR2 YYNGEE. The CDR3 sequence is 15 residues long. V shed 4 bases, J shed 1 base, and the junction held 3 bases outside the gene matches. DNA of the CDR3: TGTGCCAGCAGCAAAACTAGCGGGTCCTACAATGAGCAGTTCTTC. Translating gives CASSKTSGSYNEQFF. The variable domain in full, with the rest retrieved from reference TRBV9 and TRBJ2-1, is DSGVTQTPKHLITATGQRVTLRCSPRSGDLSVYWYQQSLDQGLQFLIQYYNGEERAKGNILERFSAQQFPDLHSELNLSSLELGDSALYFCASSKTSGSYNEQFFGPGTRLTVL.

This clone was counted once. The chain recombines TRBV11-2 with TRBJ2-7; TRBD2 agrees at 10 bases. The germline V gene has CDR1 SGHAT and CDR2 FQNNGV. V lost 2 bases and J lost 9; bases outside the gene matches: 7. The CDR3 is 14 amino acids. CDR3 nucleotide sequence: TGTGCCAGCAGCTTAAATCTAGCGGGAGTCGGGCAGTACTTC. Its translation: CASSLNLAGVGQYF.

The V call is TRBV11-2, the J call TRBJ2-7; weak D call: TRBD2 (6 bases). Germline V gene lookup returns CDR1 SGHAT and CDR2 FQNNGV. V was trimmed by 5 bases and J by 5 bases, leaving 16 bases between them. This CDR3 is built from 14 residues. The CDR3 DNA reads as TGTGCCAGCAGCCCGAAGGTGCGGGACCACGAGCAGTACTTC. Amino acids: CASSPKVRDHEQYF. The whole variable domain, filled in from reference TRBV11-2 and TRBJ2-7, reads EAGVAQSPRYKIIEKRQSVAFWCNPISGHATLYWYQQILGQGPKLLIQFQNNGVVDDSQLPKDRFSAERLKGVDSTLKIQPAKLEDSAVYLCASSPKVRDHEQYFGPGTRLTVT.

This clone occurred once. This chain joins TRBV2 and TRBJ2-5; D is unresolved. The V end was cut by 6 bases, the J end by 5 bases, with 19 bases between. The CDR3 has 15 residues. The germline V gene encodes CDR1 SNHLY and CDR2 FYNNEI. In DNA form, the CDR3 reads TGTGCCAGCAGAAAAGATCGGCCAGGCGTGGAGACCCAGTACTTC. Protein sequence: CASRKDRPGVETQYF.

The gene calls are TRBV7-9 and TRBJ2-2; 7 positions match TRBD1. V dropped 8 bases and J dropped 3; count of bases not matched to a gene: 9. The germline gives CDR1 SEHNR, CDR2 FQNEAQ (reference sequence). This CDR3 spans 15 amino acids. In DNA form, the CDR3 reads TGTGCCAGCCCTTCGGGACAGATTTACACCGGGGAGCTGTTTTTT. Translated, it gives CASPSGQIYTGELFF.